The clone carrying this T cell receptor (beta chain) was counted only a few times. Its cognate antigen is unknown. The sample comes from a study of T-cell memory formation after mild COVID-19. Turning to the study itself: TCR clusters largely stayed donor specific. Study-wide results and limits: A subset of responding clones appeared in pre-infection memory, suggesting cross-reactive memory joined. Contracting CD4+ clones sat mainly in CM and EM; CD8+ in EMRA.

Looked up from germline, CDR1 is SGHTA and CDR2 is FQGNSA. V gave up 5 bases and J gave up 4 bases, with 17 bases separating them. This CDR3 is 15 amino acids long. TCRdb fed the 5' RACE reads into MiXCR, producing one record per CDR3 protein. The repertoire holds hundreds of thousands of distinct CDR3 sequences, with approximately 15% as singletons. The rearrangement joins TRBV7-2 to TRBJ1-2, with a weak D call TRBD1 (5 bases). Specimen: PBMCs or a T cell subset sorted from them (not recorded which). This clonotype originated in an adult woman who had mild COVID-19 (a few samples of this study predate the infection). Cell type and time point are not known. The CDR3 loop reads CASSPTAGAPYGYTF. As DNA, the CDR3 is TGTGCCAGCAGCCCGACCGCCGGGGCCCCCTATGGCTACACCTTC.